This T cell receptor beta chain emerged from a study of shared T cell receptors in the human thymus. Deletions cut 0 bases from V and 2 bases from J, with 26 bases between. Germline V gene lookup returns CDR1 MNHEY and CDR2 SMNVEV (reference sequence). This CDR3 is 20 amino acids long. Only in-frame clones appear in the TCRdb table, and some are missing; sequencing was by immunoSEQ multiplex PCR. The sample lists a few hundred thousand clones, more than 85% occurring once. The TCR was taken from a human donor. The chain has TRBV27 and TRBJ2-7, with D possibly being TRBD2 (6 bases). The material sequenced was thymocytes. CDR3 coding DNA: TGTGCCAGCAGTTTATCGTGGGGAAGTGGTGGGGGACGGACTACCTACGAGCAGTACTTC. This translates into CASSLSWGSGGGRTTYEQYF.